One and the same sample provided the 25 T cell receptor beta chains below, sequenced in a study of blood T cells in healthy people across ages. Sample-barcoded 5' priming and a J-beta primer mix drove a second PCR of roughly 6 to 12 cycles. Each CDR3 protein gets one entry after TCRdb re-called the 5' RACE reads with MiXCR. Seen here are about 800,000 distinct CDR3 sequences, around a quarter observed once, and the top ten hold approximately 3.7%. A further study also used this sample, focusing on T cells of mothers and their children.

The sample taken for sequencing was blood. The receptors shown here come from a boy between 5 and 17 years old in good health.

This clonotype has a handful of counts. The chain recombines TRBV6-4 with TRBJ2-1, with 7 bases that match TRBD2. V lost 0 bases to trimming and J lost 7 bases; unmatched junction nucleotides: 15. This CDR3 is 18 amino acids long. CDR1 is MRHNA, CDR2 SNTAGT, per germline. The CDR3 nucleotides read TGTGCCAGCAGTGACTCGTTTTTGGGAGGGCCTATCAGGAATGAGCAGTTCTTC. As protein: CASSDSFLGGPIRNEQFF.

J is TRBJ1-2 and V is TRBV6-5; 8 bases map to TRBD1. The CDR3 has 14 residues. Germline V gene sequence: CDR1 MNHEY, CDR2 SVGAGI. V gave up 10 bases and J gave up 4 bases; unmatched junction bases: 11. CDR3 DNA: TGTGCCACAGGACAGGGCGCGGTGGGCTATGGCTACACCTTC. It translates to CATGQGAVGYGYTF.

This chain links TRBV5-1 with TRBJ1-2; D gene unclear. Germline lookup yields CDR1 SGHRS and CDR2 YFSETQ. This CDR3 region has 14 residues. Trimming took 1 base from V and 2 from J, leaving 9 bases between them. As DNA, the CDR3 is TGCGCCAGCAGCTTGTATCCAGGAAACTATGGCTACACCTTC. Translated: CASSLYPGNYGYTF.

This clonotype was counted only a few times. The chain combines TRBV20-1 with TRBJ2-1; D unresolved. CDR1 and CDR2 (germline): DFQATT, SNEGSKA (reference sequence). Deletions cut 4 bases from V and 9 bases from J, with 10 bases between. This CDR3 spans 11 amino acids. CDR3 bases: TGCAGTGCTAATCCCATAGGTGAGCAGTTCTTC. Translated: CSANPIGEQFF.

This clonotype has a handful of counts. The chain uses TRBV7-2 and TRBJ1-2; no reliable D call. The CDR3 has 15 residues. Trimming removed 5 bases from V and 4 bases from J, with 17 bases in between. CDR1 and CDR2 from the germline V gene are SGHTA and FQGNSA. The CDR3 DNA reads TGTGCCAGCAGCCGACGATATGCCCCGGTCTATGGCTACACCTTC. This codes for CASSRRYAPVYGYTF.

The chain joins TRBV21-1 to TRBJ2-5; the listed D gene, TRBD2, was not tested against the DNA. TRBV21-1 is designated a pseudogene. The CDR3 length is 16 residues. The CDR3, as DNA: TGTGCCAGCAGCCACTGCGTGGCTAGCGGACAAGAGACCCAGTACTTC. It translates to CASSHCVASGQETQYF.

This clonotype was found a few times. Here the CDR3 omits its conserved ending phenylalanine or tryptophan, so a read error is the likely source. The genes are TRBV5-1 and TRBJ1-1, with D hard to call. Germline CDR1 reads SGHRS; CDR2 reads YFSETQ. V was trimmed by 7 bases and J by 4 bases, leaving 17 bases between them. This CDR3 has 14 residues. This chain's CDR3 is CASDIEGGGTEAFI. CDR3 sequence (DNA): TGCGCCAGCGACATCGAGGGAGGAGGCACTGAAGCTTTCATT.

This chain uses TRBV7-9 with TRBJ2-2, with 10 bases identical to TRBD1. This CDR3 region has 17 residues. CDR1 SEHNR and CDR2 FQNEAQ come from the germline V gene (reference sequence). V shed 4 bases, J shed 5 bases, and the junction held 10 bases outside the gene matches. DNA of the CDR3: TGTGCCAGCAGCTCCACCAGGGACAGGGGTCGAACCGGGGAGCTGTTTTTT. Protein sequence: CASSSTRDRGRTGELFF.

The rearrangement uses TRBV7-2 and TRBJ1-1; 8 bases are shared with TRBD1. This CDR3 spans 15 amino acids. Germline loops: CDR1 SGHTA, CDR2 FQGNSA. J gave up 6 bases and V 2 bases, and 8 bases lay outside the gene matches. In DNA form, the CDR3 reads TGTGCCAGCAGCTTATCCTTCGGACAGGGTTCTGAAGCTTTCTTT. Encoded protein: CASSLSFGQGSEAFF.

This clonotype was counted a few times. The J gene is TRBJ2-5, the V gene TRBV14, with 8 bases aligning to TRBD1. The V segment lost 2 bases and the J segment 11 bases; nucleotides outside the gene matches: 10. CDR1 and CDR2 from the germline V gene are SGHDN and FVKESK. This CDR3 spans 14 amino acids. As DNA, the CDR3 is TGTGCCAGCAGCCAATCGACAGGGGATGGGGAGCAGTACTTC. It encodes CASSQSTGDGEQYF.

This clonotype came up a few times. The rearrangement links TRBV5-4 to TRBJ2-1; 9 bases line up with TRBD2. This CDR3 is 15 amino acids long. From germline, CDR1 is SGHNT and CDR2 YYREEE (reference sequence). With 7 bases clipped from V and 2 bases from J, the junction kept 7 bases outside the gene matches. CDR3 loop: CASGPSGTAYNEQFF. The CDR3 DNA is TGTGCCAGCGGCCCTAGCGGGACGGCCTACAATGAGCAGTTCTTC.

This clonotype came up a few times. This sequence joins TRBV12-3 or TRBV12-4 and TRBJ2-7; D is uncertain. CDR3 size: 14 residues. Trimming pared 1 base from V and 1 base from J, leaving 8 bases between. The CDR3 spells CASSLGVRSYEQYF. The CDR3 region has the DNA TGTGCCAGCAGTTTAGGAGTGAGATCCTACGAGCAGTACTTC.

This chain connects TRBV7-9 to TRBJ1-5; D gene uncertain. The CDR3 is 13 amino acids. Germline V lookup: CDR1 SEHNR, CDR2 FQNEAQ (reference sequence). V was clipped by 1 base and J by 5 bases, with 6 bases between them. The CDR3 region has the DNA TGTGCCAGCAGCTTAGATGCGGATCAGCCCCAGCATTTT. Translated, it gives CASSLDADQPQHF.

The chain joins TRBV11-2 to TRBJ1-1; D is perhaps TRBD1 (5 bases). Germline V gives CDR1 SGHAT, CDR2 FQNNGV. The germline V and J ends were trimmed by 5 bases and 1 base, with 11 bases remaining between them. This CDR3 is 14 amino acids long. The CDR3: CASSQGLRNTEAFF. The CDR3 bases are TGTGCCAGCAGCCAGGGACTACGGAACACTGAAGCTTTCTTT.

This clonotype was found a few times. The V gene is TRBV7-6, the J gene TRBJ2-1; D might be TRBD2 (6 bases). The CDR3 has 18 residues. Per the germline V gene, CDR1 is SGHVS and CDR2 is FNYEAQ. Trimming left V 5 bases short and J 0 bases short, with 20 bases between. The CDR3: CASSLPEGLGSSYNEQFF. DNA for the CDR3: TGTGCCAGCAGCCTTCCCGAGGGACTCGGGAGCTCCTACAATGAGCAGTTCTTC.

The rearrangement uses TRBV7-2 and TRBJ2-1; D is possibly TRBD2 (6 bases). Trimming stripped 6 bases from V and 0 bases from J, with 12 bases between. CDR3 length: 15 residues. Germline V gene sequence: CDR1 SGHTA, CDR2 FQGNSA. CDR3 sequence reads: CASSWGVSSYNEQFF. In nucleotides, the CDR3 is TGTGCCAGCAGTTGGGGGGTAAGCTCCTACAATGAGCAGTTCTTC.

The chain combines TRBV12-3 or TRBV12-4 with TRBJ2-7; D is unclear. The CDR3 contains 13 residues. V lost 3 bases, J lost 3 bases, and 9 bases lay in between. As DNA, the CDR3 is TGTGCCAGCAGTTTTCATGGTTACTACGAGCAGTACTTC. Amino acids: CASSFHGYYEQYF.

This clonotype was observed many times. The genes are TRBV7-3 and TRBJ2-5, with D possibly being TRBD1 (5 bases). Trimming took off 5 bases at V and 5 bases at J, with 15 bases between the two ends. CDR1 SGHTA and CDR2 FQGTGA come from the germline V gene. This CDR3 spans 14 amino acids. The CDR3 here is CASSPQGGRETQYF. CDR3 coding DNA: TGTGCCAGCAGCCCCCAGGGCGGACGTGAGACCCAGTACTTC.

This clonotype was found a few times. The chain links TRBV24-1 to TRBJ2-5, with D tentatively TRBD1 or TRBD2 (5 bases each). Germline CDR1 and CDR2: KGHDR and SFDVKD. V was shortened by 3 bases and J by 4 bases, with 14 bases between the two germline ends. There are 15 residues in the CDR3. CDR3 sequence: CATSDPRTRGETQYF. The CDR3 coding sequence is TGTGCCACCAGTGATCCAAGGACACGGGGAGAGACCCAGTACTTC.

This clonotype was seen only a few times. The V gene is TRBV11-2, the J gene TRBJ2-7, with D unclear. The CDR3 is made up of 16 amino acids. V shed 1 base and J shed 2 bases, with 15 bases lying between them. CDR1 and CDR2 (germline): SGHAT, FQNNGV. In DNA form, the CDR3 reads TGTGCCAGCAGCTTAGTCGTTGGTGGGGAAACCTACGAGCAGTACTTC. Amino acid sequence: CASSLVVGGETYEQYF.

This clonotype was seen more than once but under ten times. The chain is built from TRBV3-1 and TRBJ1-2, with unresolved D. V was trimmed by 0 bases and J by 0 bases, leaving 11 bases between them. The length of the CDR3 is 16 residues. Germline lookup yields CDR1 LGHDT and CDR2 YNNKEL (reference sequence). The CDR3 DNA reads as TGTGCCAGCAGCCAAGATCTGCCAGCAGCTAACTATGGCTACACCTTC. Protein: CASSQDLPAANYGYTF.

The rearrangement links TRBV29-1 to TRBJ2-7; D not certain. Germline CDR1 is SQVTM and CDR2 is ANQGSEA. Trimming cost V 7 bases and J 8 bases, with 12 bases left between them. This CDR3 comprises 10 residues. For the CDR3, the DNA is TGCAGCGCCGTGACATCAAAGCAGTACTTC. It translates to CSAVTSKQYF.

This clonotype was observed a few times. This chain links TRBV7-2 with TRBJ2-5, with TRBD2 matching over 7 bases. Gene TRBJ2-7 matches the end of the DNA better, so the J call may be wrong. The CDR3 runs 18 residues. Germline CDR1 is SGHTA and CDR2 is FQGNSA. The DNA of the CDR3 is TGTGCCAGCAGCTCGAATCCACTCGGGACTACATACGTCTACGAGCAGTACTTC. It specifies CASSSNPLGTTYVYEQYF.

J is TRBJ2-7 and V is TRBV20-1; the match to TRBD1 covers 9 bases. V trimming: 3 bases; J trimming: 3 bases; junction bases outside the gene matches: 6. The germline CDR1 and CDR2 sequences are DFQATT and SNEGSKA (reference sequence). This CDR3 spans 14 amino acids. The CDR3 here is CSASGDRASYEQYF. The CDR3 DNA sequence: TGCAGTGCTAGTGGGGACAGGGCGAGCTACGAGCAGTACTTC.

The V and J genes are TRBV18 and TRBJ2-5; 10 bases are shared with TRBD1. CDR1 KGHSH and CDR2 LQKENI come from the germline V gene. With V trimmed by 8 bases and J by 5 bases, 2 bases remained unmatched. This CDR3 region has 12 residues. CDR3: CASGQGVETQYF. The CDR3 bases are TGTGCCAGCGGACAGGGGGTCGAGACCCAGTACTTC.